This T cell receptor beta chain came from a study of blood T cell repertoires in COVID-19. TCRdb's copy holds only in-frame clones and misses some; the assay was immunoSEQ multiplex PCR. The data show approximately 65,000 clones, around 80% seen once. CDR3 length: 14 residues. V gave up 4 bases and J gave up 5 bases, with 11 bases separating them. The V gene's germline CDR1 is LNHDA and CDR2 SQIVND (reference sequence). The receptor was isolated from an elderly man with acute or convalescent COVID-19. The sample consisted of peripheral blood. This chain connects TRBV19 to TRBJ2-2; no clear D. CDR3 residues: CASSSQQRTGELFF. DNA for the CDR3: TGTGCCAGTAGTAGCCAGCAGAGGACCGGGGAGCTGTTTTTT. The whole variable domain, filled in from reference TRBV19 and TRBJ2-2, reads DGGITQSPKYLFRKEGQNVTLSCEQNLNHDAMYWYRQDPGQGLRLIYYSQIVNDFQKGDIAEGYSVSREKKESFPLTVTSAQKNPTAFYLCASSSQQRTGELFFGEGSRLTVL.